The 13 T cell receptor beta chains below were found in one sample sequenced in a study of T cell responses to AZD1222 COVID-19 vaccine. Profiled with immunoSEQ multiplex PCR; TCRdb holds only in-frame clones, not every one. This sample has about 130,000 clones, with 85% to 90% found just once. Sequences were derived from peripheral blood, sampled on day 0 of AZD1222 vaccination. All receptors come from an adult in good health.

This chain joins TRBV5-1 and TRBJ1-2; no clear D. The V gene's germline CDR1 is SGHRS and CDR2 YFSETQ. Trimming shortened V by 6 bases and J by 0 bases, and 12 bases separated the two germline ends. The CDR3 contains 14 residues. CDR3 DNA: TGCGCCAGCAACCGAGAGTGGTCTAACTATGGCTACACCTTC. It translates to CASNREWSNYGYTF.

The gene calls are TRBV19 and TRBJ2-6; D is possibly TRBD1 (6 bases). V was clipped by 4 bases and J by 3 bases, with 7 bases between them. CDR3 size: 14 residues. In germline, CDR1 is LNHDA, CDR2 SQIVND (reference sequence). CDR3 in amino acids: CASSRDNGANVLTF. CDR3 DNA: TGTGCCAGTAGTAGGGACAATGGGGCCAACGTCCTGACTTTC.

The rearrangement joins TRBV4-1 to TRBJ1-1; D possibly corresponds to TRBD1 (5 bases). This CDR3 contains 15 residues. Trimming took 4 bases from V and 1 from J, leaving 13 bases between them. The germline gives CDR1 MGHRA, CDR2 YSYEKL. This CDR3 reads CASSPLRDGNTEAFF. The DNA of the CDR3 is TGCGCCAGCAGCCCTCTTCGGGACGGGAACACTGAAGCTTTCTTT.

The chain is built from TRBV6-6 and TRBJ2-7; 9 nucleotides agree with TRBD1. Trimming cost V 8 bases and J 2 bases; bases outside gene matches: 4. Germline V gene sequence: CDR1 MNHNY, CDR2 SVGAGI (reference sequence). CDR3 size: 13 residues. The CDR3: CASGGTGTYEQYF. The DNA for the CDR3 is TGTGCCAGCGGGGGGACAGGGACCTACGAGCAGTACTTC.

J is TRBJ2-2 and V is TRBV10-1; D remains ambiguous. Deletions cut 5 bases from V and 7 bases from J, with 11 bases between. CDR3 size: 13 residues. Per germline, CDR1 WNHNN and CDR2 SYGVQD (reference sequence). CDR3 region: CASSRTVVGELFF. DNA for the CDR3: TGCGCCAGCAGTCGGACCGTGGTCGGGGAGCTGTTTTTT.

The chain's CDR3 is CASSRRAQVSNTEAFF. The CDR3, as DNA: TGTGCCAGCAGTCGCCGGGCCCAAGTTTCGAACACTGAAGCTTTCTTT. This chain connects TRBV27 to TRBJ1-1, with unresolved D. The CDR3 totals 16 residues. V lost 5 bases, J lost 1 base, and 17 bases lay in between. Germline V gives CDR1 MNHEY, CDR2 SMNVEV (reference sequence).

V usage is TRBV11-2 and J usage is TRBJ1-2; D is unclear. Trimming removed 0 bases at V and 4 bases at J, with 6 bases between. From germline, CDR1 is SGHAT and CDR2 FQNNGV. The CDR3 contains 13 residues. In nucleotides, the CDR3 is TGTGCCAGCAGCTTAGATCCCCTCTATGGCTACACCTTC. Protein: CASSLDPLYGYTF.

The genes are TRBV7-8 and TRBJ2-3; 10 nucleotides agree with TRBD2. J lost 5 bases, V lost 5 bases, and 13 bases had no gene match. The CDR3 consists of 17 residues. The germline V gene has CDR1 SGHVS and CDR2 FQNEAQ. The CDR3 DNA reads TGTGCCAGCAGCCCAAGATACAGCGGGGGGGCAGTAGATACGCAGTATTTT. Translating it yields CASSPRYSGGAVDTQYF.

This clone appeared a few times. The rearrangement uses TRBV7-6 and TRBJ2-2, with TRBD1 matching over 9 bases. The V gene end was trimmed by 5 bases and the J gene end by 4 bases; junction bases not matched to a gene: 5. The CDR3 loop spans 15 amino acids. Per the germline V gene, CDR1 is SGHVS and CDR2 is FNYEAQ. The CDR3 reads CASSQQGAGTGELFF. The CDR3 DNA is TGTGCCAGCAGCCAACAGGGGGCTGGCACCGGGGAGCTGTTTTTT.

A word on this clone: Lacking the conserved final phenylalanine or tryptophan, this CDR3 likely reflects a read error. Because the CDR3's place on the DNA is in doubt, the DNA is left out and the CDR3 is given as listed by TCRdb. The chain combines TRBV6-5 with TRBJ1-1; TRBD1, as called in the table, went unchecked against the DNA. A total of 10 residues make up the CDR3, ends included. Germline V gene data show CDR1 as MNHEY and CDR2 as SVGAGI. The CDR3: CASGWTAMPK.

The gene calls are TRBV4-3 and TRBJ2-1; 7 bases are a match to TRBD2. The J segment lost 5 bases and the V segment lost 0 bases, leaving 19 bases of the junction unmatched. The germline V gene encodes CDR1 LGHNA and CDR2 YSLEER. CDR3 size: 20 residues. CDR3: CASSQDLHLGGLGGHNEQFF. CDR3 sequence (DNA): TGCGCCAGCAGCCAAGATCTACACCTCGGGGGGTTGGGAGGTCACAATGAGCAGTTCTTC.

This chain uses TRBV6-2 or TRBV6-3 with TRBJ1-6, with no clear D. Germline V gene sequence: CDR1 MNHEY, CDR2 SVGEGT. The CDR3 covers 13 residues. The V end was cut by 6 bases, the J end by 10 bases, with 13 bases between. The chain's CDR3 is CASSPFHESPLHF. The CDR3 DNA reads as TGTGCCAGCAGCCCCTTCCACGAATCACCCCTCCACTTT.

This chain uses TRBV5-8 with TRBJ2-2; weak D call: TRBD1 (6 bases). This CDR3 comprises 15 residues. Trimming removed 0 bases at V and 4 bases at J, with 10 bases between. Germline CDR1 SGHTS, CDR2 YDEGEE. CDR3 in amino acids: CASSLEGGPTGELFF. CDR3 in DNA: TGTGCCAGCAGCTTGGAAGGGGGTCCCACCGGGGAGCTGTTTTTT.